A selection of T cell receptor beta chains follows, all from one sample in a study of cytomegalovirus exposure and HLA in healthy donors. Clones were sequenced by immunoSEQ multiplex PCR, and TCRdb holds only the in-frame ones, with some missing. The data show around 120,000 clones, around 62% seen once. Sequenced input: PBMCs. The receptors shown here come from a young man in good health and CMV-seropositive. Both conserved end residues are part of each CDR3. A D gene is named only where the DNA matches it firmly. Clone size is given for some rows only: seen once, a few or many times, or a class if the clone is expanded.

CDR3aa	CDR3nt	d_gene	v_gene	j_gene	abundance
CAWSRGIPNEQYF	TGTGCCTGGAGCCGGGGAATTCCCAACGAGCAGTACTTC	NA	TRBV30	TRBJ2-7	few
CASSDHRGDGYTF	TGTGCCAGCAGTGACCACAGGGGGGATGGCTACACCTTC	TRBD1	TRBV6-4	TRBJ1-2	NA
CASSLVTGSGTGNTIYF	TGCGCCAGCAGCTTGGTGACAGGGTCAGGGACTGGAAACACCATATATTTT	TRBD1	TRBV5-1	TRBJ1-3	NA
CASRDSPGNTIYF	TGTGCCAGCAGGGACAGTCCTGGAAACACCATATATTTT	NA	TRBV25-1	TRBJ1-3	NA
CASSQEGGFSYNSPLHF	TGCGCCAGCAGCCAAGAAGGGGGATTCTCCTATAATTCACCCCTCCACTTT	NA	TRBV4-1	TRBJ1-6	few
CASSFRGLRTQYF	TGTGCCAGCAGCTTCAGGGGCCTCAGGACCCAGTACTTC	NA	TRBV7-8	TRBJ2-5	NA
CASSVRDFTDTQYF	TGTGCCAGCAGCGTACGGGACTTCACAGATACGCAGTATTTT	NA	TRBV9	TRBJ2-3	NA
CASSSRLAGAYNEQFF	TGTGCCAGCAGCTCGCGACTAGCGGGGGCCTACAATGAGCAGTTCTTC	TRBD2	TRBV11-1	TRBJ2-1	NA
CASSYDSGGGTDTQYF	TGTGCCAGCAGTTACGATTCGGGGGGGGGCACAGATACGCAGTATTTT	TRBD2	TRBV6-5	TRBJ2-3	few
CASSFGRTSDLEQFF	TGCGCCAGCAGCTTTGGCAGGACTAGCGACTTAGAGCAGTTCTTC	TRBD2	TRBV5-1	TRBJ2-1	NA
CATSRGGEDTEAFF	TGTGCCACCAGCAGAGGGGGAGAAGACACTGAAGCTTTCTTT	NA	TRBV15	TRBJ1-1	NA
CASSPGQGYGYTF	TGTGCCAGCAGCCCGGGACAGGGCTATGGCTACACCTTC	TRBD1	TRBV11-2	TRBJ1-2	NA
CAWSGGWGLAGSRRAYEQYF	TGTGCCTGGAGTGGAGGCTGGGGACTAGCGGGTTCGAGACGAGCCTACGAGCAGTACTTC	TRBD2	TRBV30	TRBJ2-7	NA
CASRADRAQTGELFF	TGTGCCAGCAGGGCGGACAGGGCTCAGACCGGGGAGCTGTTTTTT	TRBD1	TRBV6-5	TRBJ2-2	NA
CASGPGQPTEQYF	TGCGCCAGCGGGCCGGGACAGCCAACCGAGCAGTACTTC	TRBD1	TRBV5-1	TRBJ2-7	NA
CASSFMSGGANEQFF	TGTGCCAGCAGCTTTATGTCGGGGGGGGCTAATGAGCAGTTCTTC	TRBD2	TRBV11-2	TRBJ2-1	NA
CASRTANTEAFF	TGCGCCAGCAGGACAGCCAACACTGAAGCTTTCTTT	NA	TRBV23-1	TRBJ1-1	NA
CASRRTGMGTGELFF	TGCGCCAGCAGGCGGACAGGGATGGGTACCGGGGAGCTGTTTTTT	TRBD1	TRBV4-1	TRBJ2-2	once
CASSLVGGVETQYF	TGCGCCAGCAGCTTGGTAGGGGGGGTAGAGACCCAGTACTTC	NA	TRBV5-1	TRBJ2-5	NA
CASRPGGSSNQPQHF	TGTGCCAGTAGGCCCGGAGGGTCGAGCAATCAGCCCCAGCATTTT	NA	TRBV19	TRBJ1-5	once
CASSEGLAHETQYF	TGTGCCAGCTCGGAGGGACTAGCTCATGAGACCCAGTACTTC	TRBD2	TRBV18	TRBJ2-5	NA
CASSLGAGVSSYEQYF	TGTGCCAGCTCACTAGGGGCGGGGGTAAGCTCCTACGAGCAGTACTTC	TRBD2	TRBV18	TRBJ2-7	NA
CAWSDGSENEKLFF	TGTGCCTGGAGTGATGGCAGCGAGAATGAAAAACTGTTTTTT	NA	TRBV30	TRBJ1-4	NA
CASSPGAQGTEAFF	TGTGCCAGCTCACCAGGCGCTCAGGGCACTGAAGCTTTCTTT	NA	TRBV18	TRBJ1-1	NA
CASSWGGTDTQYF	TGCGCCAGCAGCTGGGGGGGCACAGATACGCAGTATTTT	NA	TRBV5-1	TRBJ2-3	NA
CASSQPIGTGSSPLHF	TGCGCCAGCAGCCAACCCATTGGCACCGGGAGTTCACCCCTCCACTTT	NA	TRBV4-1	TRBJ1-6	few
CASSSLLLRGEQYF	TGTGCCAGCAGCTCCCTTTTACTTCGGGGCGAGCAGTACTTC	NA	TRBV7-9	TRBJ2-7	few
CASSPTGGVTEAFF	TGTGCCAGTAGTCCTACAGGGGGAGTGACTGAAGCTTTCTTT	TRBD1	TRBV19	TRBJ1-1	NA
CSSSLGDRSAF	TGTTCCAGCAGCTTAGGGGACAGGTCAGCTTTC	TRBD1	TRBV7-9	TRBJ2-7	NA
CASSKPLTGHTEAFF	TGCGCCAGCAGCAAACCTCTTACAGGACACACTGAAGCTTTCTTT	NA	TRBV5-1	TRBJ1-1	NA
CASSEGPVSYNEQFF	TGTGCCAGCAGTGAAGGGCCAGTCTCTTACAATGAGCAGTTCTTC	NA	TRBV6-1	TRBJ2-1	NA